Below, 13 T cell receptor beta chains from the same sample are listed, as sequenced in a study of blood T cell repertoires in COVID-19. Produced via immunoSEQ multiplex PCR; TCRdb's table is partial and in-frame only. The sample lists 250,000 or so clones, 80% to 90% occurring once. Sequenced input: PBMCs or T cells enriched from blood (not recorded which). The receptor set was obtained from a woman aged 45-65 years who had been exposed to COVID-19.

The chain recombines TRBV27 with TRBJ1-2; D gene unclear. CDR1 and CDR2 from the germline V gene are MNHEY and SMNVEV (reference sequence). This CDR3 spans 13 amino acids. The V end lost 6 bases, the J end lost 3 bases, and 11 bases lay between the germline ends. As DNA, the CDR3 is TGTGCCAGCAGCGGACGGGATCACTATGGCTACACCTTC. Translated: CASSGRDHYGYTF.

The gene calls are TRBV2 and TRBJ2-2; possibly TRBD1 for D (6 bases). Germline assignment: CDR1 SNHLY and CDR2 FYNNEI. This CDR3 region has 15 residues. V was cut by 4 bases and J by 5 bases, with 14 bases left in between. The chain's CDR3 is CASSGTEPRTGELFF. DNA for the CDR3: TGTGCCAGCAGTGGGACAGAGCCGAGGACCGGGGAGCTGTTTTTT. The full variable domain, with the rest looked up from reference TRBV2 and TRBJ2-2, is EPEVTQTPSHQVTQMGQEVILRCVPISNHLYFYWYRQILGQKVEFLVSFYNNEISEKSEIFDDQFSVERPDGSNFTLKIRSTKLEDSAMYFCASSGTEPRTGELFFGEGSRLTVL.

This sequence joins TRBV19 and TRBJ1-5, with D perhaps matching TRBD1 (6 bases). CDR1 is LNHDA, CDR2 SQIVND, per germline (reference sequence). The CDR3 consists of 17 residues. The V gene lost 6 bases and the J gene lost 3 bases, with 21 bases spanning the gap. The CDR3 sequence is CASRAPGAQGLNQPQHF. CDR3 coding DNA: TGTGCCAGTAGGGCACCTGGAGCACAGGGCCTCAATCAGCCCCAGCATTTT.

The rearrangement uses TRBV14 and TRBJ2-1; possibly TRBD2 for D (6 bases). The germline CDR1 and CDR2 sequences are SGHDN and FVKESK. The CDR3 covers 15 residues. V was clipped by 0 bases and J by 13 bases, with 19 bases between them. CDR3 DNA: TGTGCCAGCAGCCAAGAAGCTACACCCCGGGACTTCCAGTTCTTC. It translates to CASSQEATPRDFQFF.

The chain employs TRBV7-9 and TRBJ1-1, with a tentative D call TRBD1 (5 bases). Trimming shortened V by 5 bases and J by 1 base, and 11 bases separated the two germline ends. The germline gives CDR1 SEHNR, CDR2 FQNEAQ (reference sequence). This CDR3 has 14 residues. Here the CDR3 reads CASSRQRGNTEAFF. The CDR3 DNA sequence: TGTGCCAGCAGCCGACAGCGGGGGAACACTGAAGCTTTCTTT. Looking up the rest from reference TRBV7-9 and TRBJ1-1 gives the full variable domain: DTGVSQNPRHKITKRGQNVTFRCDPISEHNRLYWYRQTLGQGPEFLTYFQNEAQLEKSRLLSDRFSAERPKGSFSTLEIQRTEQGDSAMYLCASSRQRGNTEAFFGQGTRLTVV.

The chain employs TRBV19 and TRBJ1-5, with 7 bases matching TRBD1. The CDR3 contains 16 residues. After removal of 3 bases from V and 1 base from J, the junction contained 6 bases not matched to a gene. Germline V gene sequence: CDR1 LNHDA, CDR2 SQIVND (reference sequence). The CDR3 DNA reads as TGTGCCAGTAGTATTGGACAGGAGGGAAGCAATCAGCCCCAGCATTTT. Translating gives CASSIGQEGSNQPQHF.

The V call is TRBV6-5, the J call TRBJ1-2; D possibly corresponds to TRBD1 (5 bases). The germline CDR1 and CDR2 sequences are MNHEY and SVGAGI. V was cut by 5 bases and J by 9 bases, with 16 bases left in between. The CDR3 runs 13 residues. The CDR3 reads CASSRPQGLSYTF. CDR3 nucleotide sequence: TGTGCCAGCAGTAGACCGCAGGGATTGAGCTACACCTTC.

This clone appeared a single time. V and J are TRBV13 and TRBJ1-2, with D uncertain. The V gene lost 3 bases and the J gene lost 7 bases, with 9 bases spanning the gap. This CDR3 is built from 12 residues. Germline V gene lookup returns CDR1 PRHDT and CDR2 FYEKMQ (reference sequence). The CDR3 DNA reads TGTGCCAGCAGCTTTAGCCTTGGTGGCTACACCTTC. Its protein product is CASSFSLGGYTF.

Note on this clone: A read error may be the cause here, since a much bigger clone is one base away. The V and J genes are TRBV6-5 and TRBJ1-1; possibly TRBD1 for D (5 bases). CDR1 and CDR2 (germline): MNHEY, SVGAGI. V shed 2 bases and J shed 0 bases, with 7 bases lying between them. The CDR3 runs 14 residues. This CDR3 is CASSYGGMNTEAFF. CDR3 sequence (DNA): TGTGCCAGCAGTTACGGGGGGATGAACACTGAAGCTTTCTTT.

Written as DNA, the CDR3 is TGTGCCAGCAGCTTGAAACAGGGGGGTGAGCAGTTCTTC. Its protein is CASSLKQGGEQFF. This rearrangement joins TRBV5-4 to TRBJ2-1, with 8 positions matching TRBD1. The germline gives CDR1 SGHNT, CDR2 YYREEE (reference sequence). The CDR3 contains 13 residues. The J segment lost 9 bases and the V segment lost 1 base, leaving 3 bases of the junction unmatched.

The chain employs TRBV7-2 and TRBJ1-4; 10 nucleotides line up with TRBD1. V shed 1 base, J shed 9 bases, and the junction held 8 bases outside the gene matches. Germline assignment: CDR1 SGHTA and CDR2 FQGNSA. CDR3 length: 16 amino acids. The CDR3 loop is CASSLGGDRGKKKLFF. CDR3 sequence (DNA): TGTGCCAGCAGCTTAGGTGGGGACAGGGGCAAAAAAAAACTGTTTTTT. Combining the CDR3 with reference TRBV7-2 and TRBJ1-4 gives the whole variable domain GAGVSQSPSNKVTEKGKDVELRCDPISGHTALYWYRQSLGQGLEFLIYFQGNSAPDKSGLPSDRFSAERTGGSVSTLTIQRTQQEDSAVYLCASSLGGDRGKKKLFFGSGTQLSVL.

The J gene is TRBJ1-1, the V gene TRBV6-1; D perhaps matches TRBD1 (5 bases). Germline V gene lookup returns CDR1 MNHNS and CDR2 SASEGT. This CDR3 is built from 14 residues. Trimming took 2 bases from V and 6 from J, leaving 13 bases between them. The CDR3 loop is CASSEQGAFAEAFF. As DNA, the CDR3 is TGTGCCAGCAGTGAACAAGGGGCTTTCGCTGAAGCTTTCTTT.

The genes are TRBV4-1 and TRBJ2-7, with 7 bases that match TRBD1. The CDR3 extends over 16 amino acids. Germline CDR1 is MGHRA and CDR2 is YSYEKL. V lost 2 bases to trimming and J lost 3 bases; unmatched junction nucleotides: 10. CDR3 coding DNA: TGCGCCAGCAGCCAACCGCCGGGACAGAGATTCTACGAGCAGTACTTC. Translated: CASSQPPGQRFYEQYF.